This T cell receptor (beta chain) was observed in a study of beta chain features in type 1 diabetes. Trimming removed 6 bases from V and 1 base from J; junction bases left unmatched: 4. The CDR3 is 15 amino acids. The germline V gene has CDR1 MNHNS and CDR2 SASEGT. Expressed TCRB transcripts got sequenced, as all isolated RNA was reverse transcribed. TCRdb's copy holds only in-frame clones and misses some; the assay was immunoSEQ multiplex PCR. The sample records roughly 140,000 clones, nearly 50% being singletons. Based on CD45RO/CCR7/CD25/CD127/CD95/CD27, CD4+ regulatory, stem cell-like memory, naive and central memory cells were sorted. General study findings and limits: A definitive answer on HLA type influencing TCRB rearrangement was not reached here. PCR might show a preference for shorter templates, equally across patients and controls. Shorter TCRB CDR3s, moderately but significantly so, were found in Type 1 diabetes patients in all four CD4+ subsets.

About this clone: Its target is unknown.

The chain joins TRBV6-1 to TRBJ2-3; 10 positions agree with TRBD2. Sequencing input: Tregs from blood. This TCR came from a man aged 18 to 35 in good health. CDR3 sequence reads: CASRLAGARTDTQYF. CDR3 DNA: TGTGCCAGCAGGCTAGCGGGAGCCCGCACAGATACGCAGTATTTT.